This T cell receptor (beta chain) is from a study of blood T cells in healthy people across ages. Study-wide points: Comparison with aged donors showed that long-lived donors had more naive CD4+ cells and higher diversity.

In the case of this clonotype: The antigen remains undetermined.

This CDR3 spans 16 amino acids. Trimming took 5 bases from V and 10 from J; bases not matched to a gene: 15. Germline CDR1 is SGHTA and CDR2 is FQGNSA. The use of a sample-barcoded 5' primer and a J-beta primer mix characterized a second PCR of about 7 to 12 cycles. TCRdb independently ran MiXCR on the 5' RACE reads; one entry per CDR3 protein. The sample contains 600,000 to 900,000 distinct CDR3 sequences, roughly 25% of which appear only once. These data were also filed under a second study, of T cells of mothers and their children.

This sequence joins TRBV7-2 and TRBJ2-3; 10 bases align to TRBD1. The material sequenced was blood. The sequence was collected from a boy between 10 and 17 years old in good health. CDR3 in amino acids: CASSTFGQGVAVPQYF. In nucleotides, the CDR3 is TGTGCCAGCAGCACCTTCGGACAGGGGGTAGCAGTGCCGCAGTATTTT.